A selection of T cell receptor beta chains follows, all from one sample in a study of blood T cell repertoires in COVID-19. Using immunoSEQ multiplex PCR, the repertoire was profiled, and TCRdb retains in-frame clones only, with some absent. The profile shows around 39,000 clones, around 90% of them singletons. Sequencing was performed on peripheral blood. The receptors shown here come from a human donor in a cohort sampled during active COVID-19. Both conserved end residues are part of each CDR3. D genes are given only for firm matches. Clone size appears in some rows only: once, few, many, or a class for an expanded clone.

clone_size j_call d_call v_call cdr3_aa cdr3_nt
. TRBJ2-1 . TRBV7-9 CASSIRQASPYNEQFF TGTGCCAGCAGCATCCGACAGGCTAGCCCCTACAATGAGCAGTTCTTC
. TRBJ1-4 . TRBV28 CASSPLGLQGVDGKLFF TGTGCCAGCAGTCCTCTTGGTCTACAGGGCGTGGACGGAAAACTGTTTTTT
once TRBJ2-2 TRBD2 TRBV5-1 CASSGQLAGISTGELFF TGCGCCAGCAGCGGACAACTAGCGGGGATAAGCACCGGGGAGCTGTTTTTT
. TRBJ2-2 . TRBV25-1 CASSDPVTRTPGELFF TGTGCCAGCAGTGACCCCGTGACAAGAACACCCGGGGAGCTGTTTTTT
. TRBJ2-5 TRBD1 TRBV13 CASSSRQGGETQYF TGTGCCAGCAGCTCCAGACAGGGGGGCGAGACCCAGTACTTC
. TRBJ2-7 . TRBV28 CAIAGTISYEQYF TGTGCCATCGCCGGGACAATTTCCTACGAGCAGTACTTC
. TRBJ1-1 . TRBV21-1 CASGHSSNTEAFF TGTGCCAGCGGCCACAGCTCGAACACTGAAGCTTTCTTT
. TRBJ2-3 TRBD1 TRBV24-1 CATAPGQGTDTQYF TGTGCCACCGCACCGGGACAGGGCACAGATACGCAGTATTTT
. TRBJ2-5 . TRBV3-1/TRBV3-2 CASSQGRLVQETQYF TGTGCCAGCAGCCAAGGGCGGCTAGTACAAGAGACCCAGTACTTC
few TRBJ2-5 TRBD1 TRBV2 CASATGEETQYF TGTGCCAGCGCAACAGGGGAAGAGACCCAGTACTTC
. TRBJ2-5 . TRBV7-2 CASSFSNRQAETQYF TGTGCCAGCAGCTTTTCCAATCGACAGGCGGAGACCCAGTACTTC